These T cell receptor beta chains were read from a single sample in a study of T cell changes during pregnancy in multiple sclerosis. Measured with immunoSEQ multiplex PCR; TCRdb has only the in-frame clones, and not every one. The table includes about 50,000 clones, about 91% detected once. This sample comprised CD8+ T cells from peripheral blood mononuclear cells, obtained after pregnancy. The receptors here all came from a female donor with multiple sclerosis, enrolled in a pregnancy study. Both conserved end residues are part of each CDR3. The D gene is left open where the match is weak. The size entry is marked missing in some rows and otherwise reads once, few, many or a size class.

>TRBJ2-1|TRBV13|NA|TRBD1
TGTGCCAGCAGCGCAGACAGGGACTACAATGAGCAGTTCTTC
CASSADRDYNEQFF
>TRBJ1-5|TRBV6-5|NA|TRBD1
TGTGCCAGCAGTTACAGGACAGGGGGCGATCAGCCCCAGCATTTT
CASSYRTGGDQPQHF
>TRBJ1-2|TRBV27|NA|TRBD1
TGTGCCAGCAGTTCCGGGACAGGACTTCTTGGCTACACCTTC
CASSSGTGLLGYTF
>TRBJ1-2|TRBV11-2|once|NA
TGTGCCACCCCCCTAGGGAAAGGGGTGGGTGGCTACACCTTC
CATPLGKGVGGYTF
>TRBJ1-6|TRBV11-2|NA|NA
TGTGCCAGCAGCTTAGTCCAGGGGAGTTCCTATAATTCACCCCTCCACTTT
CASSLVQGSSYNSPLHF
>TRBJ1-5|TRBV4-1|NA|TRBD1
TGCGCCAGCAGCCCAGGACAGGGGGCAGATCAGCCCCAGCATTTT
CASSPGQGADQPQHF
>TRBJ2-2|TRBV10-1|NA|TRBD1
TGCGCCAGCAGTGATATTCCAGGGGGCCCCCCCGGGGAGCTGTTTTTT
CASSDIPGGPPGELFF
>TRBJ1-2|TRBV9|many|NA
TGTGCCAGCAGCGCCGGGACATATGGCTACACCTTC
CASSAGTYGYTF
>TRBJ2-7|TRBV7-9|NA|NA
TGTGCCAGCAGCCCAGCGGTACTACCCGGGTACGAGCAGTACTTC
CASSPAVLPGYEQYF
>TRBJ1-4|TRBV5-1|once|NA
TGCGCCAGCAGCTTATCCAGTGGTGGGAGTGAAAAACTGTTTTTT
CASSLSSGGSEKLFF
>TRBJ2-7|TRBV7-9|once|TRBD2
TGTGCCAGCAGCTTAGGGCTAGCGGGGGGCTACGAGCAGTACTTC
CASSLGLAGGYEQYF
>TRBJ2-1|TRBV6-5|NA|TRBD2
TGTGCCACAACCCGGGGGGACTCCTACAATGAGCAGTTCTTC
CATTRGDSYNEQFF
>TRBJ2-7|TRBV5-1|once|TRBD2
TGCGCCAGCAGCTTGGTAGCTAGCGGGTTCCTCCGGGAGCAGTACTTC
CASSLVASGFLREQYF
>TRBJ2-7|TRBV4-1|NA|TRBD1
TGCGCCAGCAGCCCACCGGGACAGGAGCACGAGCAGTACTTC
CASSPPGQEHEQYF
>TRBJ2-7|TRBV7-8|NA|TRBD1
TGTGCCAGCAGCCCGGGACAGGGCCGCGAGCAGTACTTC
CASSPGQGREQYF
>TRBJ1-3|TRBV18|NA|NA
TGTGCCAGCTCCCCGACCCACCACAGTTGGGCTGGAAACACCATATATTTT
CASSPTHHSWAGNTIYF
>TRBJ2-1|TRBV6-5|NA|TRBD1
TGTGCCAGCAAGGGGACAGGGTCCTACAATGAGCAGTTCTTC
CASKGTGSYNEQFF
>TRBJ2-7|TRBV13|NA|TRBD2
TGTGCCAGCAGCTTCGGACTAGCGGGGGACTACGAGCAGTACTTC
CASSFGLAGDYEQYF
>TRBJ2-4|TRBV6-5|NA|TRBD2
TGTGCCAGCAGTCTTAGCGGGGCCCCCAAAAACATTCAGTACTTC
CASSLSGAPKNIQYF
>TRBJ1-2|TRBV14|once|TRBD1
TGTGCCAGCAGCCTCGGGACAGGGGGCCCCTATGGCTACACCTTC
CASSLGTGGPYGYTF
>TRBJ2-6|TRBV30|NA|TRBD1
TGTGCCTGGAGTGTACAGGGGACCTCTGGGGCCAACGTCCTGACTTTC
CAWSVQGTSGANVLTF
>TRBJ2-1|TRBV19|NA|TRBD1
TGTGCCAGTAGTCCCTGGACAGGGAGCTCCTACAATGAGCAGTTCTTC
CASSPWTGSSYNEQFF
>TRBJ2-7|TRBV7-6|NA|TRBD1
TGTGCCAGCAGCCTCAACGGGACAGCAGATCACTCCTACGAGCAGTACTTC
CASSLNGTADHSYEQYF
>TRBJ1-1|TRBV5-6|once|NA
TGTGCCAGCAGCTGCCGCGTGACAGAGAACACTGAAGCTTTCTTT
CASSCRVTENTEAFF
>TRBJ2-5|TRBV19|NA|NA
TGTGCCAGTAGTTCACACCTTATGAACCAAGAGACCCAGTACTTC
CASSSHLMNQETQYF
>TRBJ1-2|TRBV29-1|NA|TRBD1
TGCAGCGCCAGACAGGGGCAGAGCTATGGCTACACCTTC
CSARQGQSYGYTF
>TRBJ1-1|TRBV19|NA|NA
TGTGCCAGTAGGGACTACGTTGGGGGGGTGAACACTGAAGCTTTCTTT
CASRDYVGGVNTEAFF
>TRBJ2-3|TRBV14|NA|TRBD2
TGTGCCAGCAGCCTCTTCGCGGGGGGGCCGTACGATACGCAGTATTTT
CASSLFAGGPYDTQYF
>TRBJ2-3|TRBV11-2|NA|NA
TGTGCCAGCAGCTCCGGAGCAACAGATACGCAGTATTTT
CASSSGATDTQYF
>TRBJ1-1|TRBV7-3|NA|NA
TGTGCCAGCAGTCGAGGGGGGGGCGGTATGAACACTGAAGCTTTCTTT
CASSRGGGGMNTEAFF
>TRBJ2-7|TRBV6-5|NA|TRBD2
TGTGCCAGCAGTTACGCGGGGGACGAGCAGTACTTC
CASSYAGDEQYF
>TRBJ2-5|TRBV7-6|NA|TRBD1
TGTGCCAGCAGCCACGACAGGGGGATTCAAGAGACCCAGTACTTC
CASSHDRGIQETQYF